One and the same sample provided the 13 T cell receptor beta chains below, sequenced in a study of Tregs in tolerant kidney transplant recipients. Sequencing was performed with immunoSEQ multiplex PCR; in TCRdb, only in-frame clones are kept and a portion is missing. The sample shows roughly 32,000 clones, and about an eighth sits with its ten largest clones. This sample comprised CD8+ T cells from blood, obtained before the transplant. The receptors here all came from a human donor who received a combined kidney and bone marrow transplant.

As concerns this clone: From the germline J gene comes the end of the CDR3, since the read stops 3 residues before it. V and J are TRBV20-1 and TRBJ2-7; D is perhaps TRBD1 (7 bases). CDR1 is DFQATT and CDR2 is SNEGSKA in the germline V gene (reference sequence). This CDR3 is built from 15 residues. Trimming pared 5 bases from V and 3 bases from J, leaving 20 bases between. CDR3 bases read: TGCAGTGCTCCACCCAGGGGGGAAATGGACTACGAG. The encoded protein is CSAPPRGEMDYE. The complete CDR3 sequence is CSAPPRGEMDYEQYF.

Concerning this clone itself: Read sequence stops 3 residues before the CDR3 end, and the germline J gene provides the missing end. This rearrangement joins TRBV19 to TRBJ2-1, with TRBD1 as a possible D gene (5 bases). V lost 5 bases to trimming and J lost 3 bases, with 14 bases between them. The V gene's germline CDR1 is LNHDA and CDR2 SQIVND (reference sequence). This CDR3 spans 15 amino acids. The covered CDR3 bases are TGTGCCAGTAGTTCCAGGGTTTTCAGCTACAATGAG. Translating gives CASSSRVFSYNE. From start to end, the CDR3 is CASSSRVFSYNEQFF.

Points on this clone: The observed sequence ends 3 residues before the CDR3 terminus, with the missing tail filled in from the germline J gene. This rearrangement joins TRBV19 to TRBJ1-5, with D hard to call. Trimming left V 0 bases short and J 0 bases short, with 18 bases between. Germline CDR1 reads LNHDA; CDR2 reads SQIVND (reference sequence). CDR3 length equals 19 residues. CDR3 sequence: CASSIDTEAIANSNQPQHF. CDR3 bases read: TGTGCCAGTAGTATAGATACAGAAGCAATTGCCAATAGCAATCAGCCC.

Of note for this clone: The read ends 3 residues before the CDR3 terminus; that terminus is restored from the germline J gene. The chain joins TRBV13 to TRBJ2-3; 8 positions match TRBD2. The CDR3 spans 15 residues. Germline V gene data show CDR1 as PRHDT and CDR2 as FYEKMQ (reference sequence). V lost 1 base and J lost 3; bases outside the gene matches: 3. CDR3 loop: CASSLAGTSTDTQYF. Incomplete CDR3 DNA: TGTGCCAGCAGCTTAGCCGGGACTAGTACAGATACG.

Concerning this clone itself: The read halts 3 residues ahead of the CDR3 end, with the missing end drawn from the germline J gene. The chain combines TRBV30 with TRBJ2-7; 9 bases line up with TRBD1. This CDR3 is built from 11 residues. Trimming took 5 bases from V and 6 from J; bases not matched to a gene: 2. The germline CDR1 and CDR2 sequences are GTSNPN and SVGIG (reference sequence). The CDR3 is CAWDRGGEQYF. CDR3 DNA (partial): TGTGCCTGGGACAGGGGGGGCGAG.

The CDR3 DNA, read in part, is TGCAGTGCTAGGTTCAGGGAGGCTGAAAAA. Its protein product is CSARFREAEK. The complete CDR3 sequence is CSARFREAEKLFF. The chain employs TRBV20-1 and TRBJ1-4; tentatively, D is TRBD1 (5 bases). The read comes to an end 3 residues before the CDR3 does, leaving the germline J gene to fill in the end. CDR1 DFQATT and CDR2 SNEGSKA come from the germline V gene (reference sequence). CDR3 length equals 13 residues. Trimming took 3 bases from V and 7 from J, leaving 12 bases between them.

Notes on this clone: Coverage ceases 3 residues before the CDR3 finishes, and the germline J gene fills in the end. V usage is TRBV29-1 and J usage is TRBJ2-7; D is possibly TRBD2 (6 bases). Germline V gives CDR1 SQVTM, CDR2 ANQGSEA. V gave up 7 bases and J gave up 0 bases, with 22 bases separating them. CDR3 size: 16 residues. The CDR3 sequence: CSAKHGLARSSYEQYF. The sequenced part of the CDR3 DNA is TGCAGCGCCAAGCATGGGCTAGCGCGAAGCTCCTACGAG.

A word on this clone: The read halts 3 residues ahead of the CDR3 end, with the missing end drawn from the germline J gene. The gene calls are TRBV4-2 and TRBJ2-3; 9 bases are a match to TRBD1. V shed 0 bases, J shed 2 bases, and the junction held 3 bases outside the gene matches. From germline, CDR1 is LGHNA and CDR2 YNFKEQ. This CDR3 spans 16 amino acids. CDR3 DNA, as far as it was read: TGTGCCAGCAGCCAAGAAGACAGGGGGTCCACAGATACG. It yields the protein CASSQEDRGSTDT. The whole CDR3 reads CASSQEDRGSTDTQYF.

Remarks on this clone: The read halts 3 residues ahead of the CDR3 end, with the missing end drawn from the germline J gene. The chain joins TRBV11-2 to TRBJ2-2, with D uncertain. The V end lost 1 base, the J end lost 8 bases, and 14 bases lay between the germline ends. Germline CDR1 is SGHAT and CDR2 is FQNNGV. This CDR3 region has 15 residues. Partial CDR3 DNA: TGTGCCAGCAGCTTAGTTACAGCTCTTCCAGGGGAG. As protein: CASSLVTALPGE. The full CDR3 protein is CASSLVTALPGELFF.

Concerning this clone itself: The read falls 3 residues short of the CDR3 end, and the missing part is taken from the germline J gene. The chain carries TRBV19 and TRBJ2-7; 9 bases match TRBD1. Unmatched junction bases numbered 11, after V lost 3 bases and J lost 2 bases. Germline CDR1 and CDR2: LNHDA and SQIVND (reference sequence). The CDR3 covers 17 residues. Partial CDR3 DNA: TGTGCCAGTAGTATTCCGGGACAGGGAAGTATTCCCTACGAG. Its protein is CASSIPGQGSIPYE. The full CDR3 reads CASSIPGQGSIPYEQYF.

The CDR3 loop reads CASSIRVARRSSGANVLTF. Partial CDR3 DNA: TGTGCCAGTAGTATCCGGGTGGCGAGACGGTCGTCTGGGGCCAACGTC. This chain joins TRBV19 and TRBJ2-6; D ambiguous. The DNA ends 3 residues before the CDR3 does, and the rest of the CDR3 is filled in from the germline J gene. Germline-derived CDR1 and CDR2 are LNHDA and SQIVND (reference sequence). This CDR3 is built from 19 residues. Trimming removed 3 bases at V and 1 base at J, with 19 bases between.

In the case of this clone: The CDR3 goes on 3 residues after the read ends, and that part is filled in from the germline J gene. The chain uses TRBV6-2 or TRBV6-3 and TRBJ1-1; tentatively, D is TRBD1 (5 bases). The germline V gene has CDR1 MNHEY and CDR2 SVGEGT. CDR3 size: 14 residues. Trimming shortened V by 7 bases and J by 4 bases, and 16 bases separated the two germline ends. The sequenced CDR3 bases are TGTGCCAGCAACTACCCGGAAGGGGCCACTGAA. It encodes CASNYPEGATE. The entire CDR3 protein is CASNYPEGATEAFF.

About this clone: The observed sequence ends 3 residues before the CDR3 terminus, with the missing tail filled in from the germline J gene. The genes are TRBV6-2 or TRBV6-3 and TRBJ2-5; the D is unclear. The length of the CDR3 is 13 residues. Germline CDR1 and CDR2: MNHEY and SVGEGT. Trimming cost V 2 bases and J 3 bases, with 7 bases left between them. CDR3 bases read: TGTGCCAGCAGTTACCCCCCTGAAGAGACC. Amino acids: CASSYPPEET. The CDR3 in full is CASSYPPEETQYF.